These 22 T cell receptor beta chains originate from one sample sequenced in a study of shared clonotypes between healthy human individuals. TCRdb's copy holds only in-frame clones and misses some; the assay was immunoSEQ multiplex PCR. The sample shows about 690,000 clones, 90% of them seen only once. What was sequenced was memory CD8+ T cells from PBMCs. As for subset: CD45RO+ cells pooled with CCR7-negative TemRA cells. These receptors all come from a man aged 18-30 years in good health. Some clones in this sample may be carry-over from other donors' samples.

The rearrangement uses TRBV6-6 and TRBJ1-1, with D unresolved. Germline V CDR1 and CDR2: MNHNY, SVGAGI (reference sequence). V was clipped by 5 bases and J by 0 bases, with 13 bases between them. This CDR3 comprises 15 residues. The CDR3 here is CASSRIGVMNTEAFF. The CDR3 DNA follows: TGTGCCAGCAGTAGAATCGGGGTTATGAACACTGAAGCTTTCTTT.

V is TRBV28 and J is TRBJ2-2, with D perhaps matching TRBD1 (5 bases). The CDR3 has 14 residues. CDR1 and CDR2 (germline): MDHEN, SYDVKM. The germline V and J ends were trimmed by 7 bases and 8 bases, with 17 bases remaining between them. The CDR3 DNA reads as TGTGCCAGCACTACCTGGGGCCTAGGTGGGGAGCTGTTTTTT. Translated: CASTTWGLGGELFF.

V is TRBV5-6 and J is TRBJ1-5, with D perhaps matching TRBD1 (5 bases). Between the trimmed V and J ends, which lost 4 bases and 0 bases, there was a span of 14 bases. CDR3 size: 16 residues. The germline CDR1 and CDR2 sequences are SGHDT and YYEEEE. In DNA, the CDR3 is TGTGCCAGCAGCCCTGGTGGAGGGGATAGCAATCAGCCCCAGCATTTT. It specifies CASSPGGGDSNQPQHF.

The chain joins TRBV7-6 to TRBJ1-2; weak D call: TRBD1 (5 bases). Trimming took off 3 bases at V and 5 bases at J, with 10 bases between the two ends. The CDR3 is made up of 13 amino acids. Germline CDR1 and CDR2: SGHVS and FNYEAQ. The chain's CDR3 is CASSFRDGYGYTF. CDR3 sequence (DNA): TGTGCCAGCAGCTTCCGGGACGGATATGGCTACACCTTC.

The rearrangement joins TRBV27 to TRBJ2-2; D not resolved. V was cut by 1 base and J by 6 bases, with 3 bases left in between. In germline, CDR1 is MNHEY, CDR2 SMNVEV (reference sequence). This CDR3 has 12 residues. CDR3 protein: CASSLYSGELFF. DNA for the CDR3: TGTGCCAGCAGTTTATATTCCGGGGAGCTGTTTTTT.

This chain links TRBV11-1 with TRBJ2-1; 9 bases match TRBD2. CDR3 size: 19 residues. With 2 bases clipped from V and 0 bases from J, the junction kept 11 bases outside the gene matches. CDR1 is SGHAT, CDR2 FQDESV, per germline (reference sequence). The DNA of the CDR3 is TGTGCCAGCAGCTTAAATCCTAGCGGGGCTCATCCCTCCTACAATGAGCAGTTCTTC. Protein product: CASSLNPSGAHPSYNEQFF.

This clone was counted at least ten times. The CDR3 DNA reads TGTGCCAGCAGTCGTAGCCCTCGACAGGGCCTCTTTGGCTACACCTTC. Protein sequence: CASSRSPRQGLFGYTF. The rearrangement joins TRBV27 to TRBJ1-2; 7 bases fit TRBD1. V lost 5 bases, J lost 7 bases, and 16 bases stayed unmatched. This CDR3 comprises 16 residues. In germline, CDR1 is MNHEY, CDR2 SMNVEV (reference sequence).

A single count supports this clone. CDR3 nucleotides: TGTGCCAGCCGAGAATTAGGCAACACTGAAGCTTTCTTT. Its translation is CASRELGNTEAFF. The rearrangement uses TRBV28 and TRBJ1-1; no firm D call. Trimming pared 8 bases from V and 2 bases from J, leaving 12 bases between. CDR3 length: 13 residues. CDR1 and CDR2 from the germline V gene are MDHEN and SYDVKM.

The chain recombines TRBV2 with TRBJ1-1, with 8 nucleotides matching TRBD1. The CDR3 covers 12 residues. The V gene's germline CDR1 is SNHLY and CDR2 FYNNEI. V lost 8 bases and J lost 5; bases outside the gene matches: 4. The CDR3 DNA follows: TGTGCCAGCTGGACAGGGCAAACTGAAGCTTTCTTT. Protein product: CASWTGQTEAFF. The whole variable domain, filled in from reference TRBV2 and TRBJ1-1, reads EPEVTQTPSHQVTQMGQEVILRCVPISNHLYFYWYRQILGQKVEFLVSFYNNEISEKSEIFDDQFSVERPDGSNFTLKIRSTKLEDSAMYFCASWTGQTEAFFGQGTRLTVV.

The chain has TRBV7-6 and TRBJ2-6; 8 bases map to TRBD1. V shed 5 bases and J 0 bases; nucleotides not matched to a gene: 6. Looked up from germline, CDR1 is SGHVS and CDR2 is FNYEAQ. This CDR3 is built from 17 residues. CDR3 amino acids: CASSARDRYSGANVLTF. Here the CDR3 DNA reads TGTGCCAGCAGCGCCCGGGACAGGTACTCTGGGGCCAACGTCCTGACTTTC.

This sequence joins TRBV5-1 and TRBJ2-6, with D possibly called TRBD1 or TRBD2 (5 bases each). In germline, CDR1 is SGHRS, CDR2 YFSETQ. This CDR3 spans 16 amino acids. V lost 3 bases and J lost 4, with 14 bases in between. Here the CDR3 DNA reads TGCGCCAGCAGCTCGGGAAGGGGCGCGGGGGCCAACGTCCTGACTTTC. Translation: CASSSGRGAGANVLTF.

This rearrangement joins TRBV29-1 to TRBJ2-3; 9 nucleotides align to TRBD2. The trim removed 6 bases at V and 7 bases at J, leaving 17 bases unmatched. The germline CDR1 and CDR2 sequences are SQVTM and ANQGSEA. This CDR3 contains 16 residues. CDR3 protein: CSVPPMIAGEGNTQYF. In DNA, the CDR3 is TGCAGCGTCCCTCCCATGATAGCGGGAGAGGGAAATACGCAGTATTTT.

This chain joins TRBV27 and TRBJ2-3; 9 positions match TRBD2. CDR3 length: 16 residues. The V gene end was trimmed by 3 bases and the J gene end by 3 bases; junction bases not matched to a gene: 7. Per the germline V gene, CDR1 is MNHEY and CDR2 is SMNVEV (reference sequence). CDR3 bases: TGTGCCAGCAGTTTTTTCAGTAGCGGGGGAACAGATACGCAGTATTTT. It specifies CASSFFSSGGTDTQYF.

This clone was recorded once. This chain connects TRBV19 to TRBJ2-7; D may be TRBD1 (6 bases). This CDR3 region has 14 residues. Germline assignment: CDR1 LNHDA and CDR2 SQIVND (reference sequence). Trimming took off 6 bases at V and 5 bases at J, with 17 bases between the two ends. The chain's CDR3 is CASSPTGILHEQYF. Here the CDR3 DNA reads TGTGCCAGTAGCCCAACAGGGATCTTACACGAGCAGTACTTC.

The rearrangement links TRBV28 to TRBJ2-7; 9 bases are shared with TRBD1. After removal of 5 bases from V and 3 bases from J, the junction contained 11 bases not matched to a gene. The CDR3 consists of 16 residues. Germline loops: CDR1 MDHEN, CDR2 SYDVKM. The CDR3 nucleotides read TGTGCCAGCAGTCGTCACGCCGGGACAGGGTACTACGAGCAGTACTTC. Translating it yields CASSRHAGTGYYEQYF.

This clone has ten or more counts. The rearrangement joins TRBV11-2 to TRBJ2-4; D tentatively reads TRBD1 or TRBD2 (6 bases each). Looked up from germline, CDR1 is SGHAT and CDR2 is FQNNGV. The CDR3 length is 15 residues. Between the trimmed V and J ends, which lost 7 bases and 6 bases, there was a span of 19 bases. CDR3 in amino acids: CASTTGAGRGNIQYF. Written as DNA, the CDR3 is TGTGCCAGCACCACGGGGGCGGGACGAGGAAACATTCAGTACTTC.

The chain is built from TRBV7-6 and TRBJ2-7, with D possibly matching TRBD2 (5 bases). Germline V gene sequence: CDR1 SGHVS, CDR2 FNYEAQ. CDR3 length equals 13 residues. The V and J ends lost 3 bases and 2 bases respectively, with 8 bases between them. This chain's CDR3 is CASSLRAAYEQYF. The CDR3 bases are TGTGCCAGCAGCTTGCGAGCGGCCTACGAGCAGTACTTC.

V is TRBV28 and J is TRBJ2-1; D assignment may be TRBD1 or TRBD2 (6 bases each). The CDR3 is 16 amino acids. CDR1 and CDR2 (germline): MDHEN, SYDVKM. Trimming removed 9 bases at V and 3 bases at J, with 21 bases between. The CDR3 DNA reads TGTGCCAGTTGGGGGCCCCACAACGGGGGCTACAATGAGCAGTTCTTC. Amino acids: CASWGPHNGGYNEQFF.

CDR3 loop: CASSSQNNYGYTF. The DNA of the CDR3 is TGTGCCAGCAGTTCCCAGAACAACTATGGCTACACCTTC. This chain uses TRBV6-6 with TRBJ1-2; the D is unclear. The CDR3 is made up of 13 amino acids. The V gene lost 4 bases and the J gene lost 2 bases, with 8 bases spanning the gap. CDR1 is MNHNY and CDR2 is SVGAGI in the germline V gene (reference sequence).

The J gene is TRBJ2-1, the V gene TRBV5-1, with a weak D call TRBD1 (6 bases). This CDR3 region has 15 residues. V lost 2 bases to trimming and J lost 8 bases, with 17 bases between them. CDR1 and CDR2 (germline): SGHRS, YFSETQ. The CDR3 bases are TGCGCCAGCAGCTTTTCGGCAGGGGTTATGGATGAGCAGTTCTTC. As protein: CASSFSAGVMDEQFF.

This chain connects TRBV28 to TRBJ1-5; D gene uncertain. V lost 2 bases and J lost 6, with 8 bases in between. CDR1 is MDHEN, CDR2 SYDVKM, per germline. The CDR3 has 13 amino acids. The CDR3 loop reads CASSLTLGQPQHF. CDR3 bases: TGTGCCAGCAGTTTAACCTTAGGTCAGCCCCAGCATTTT.

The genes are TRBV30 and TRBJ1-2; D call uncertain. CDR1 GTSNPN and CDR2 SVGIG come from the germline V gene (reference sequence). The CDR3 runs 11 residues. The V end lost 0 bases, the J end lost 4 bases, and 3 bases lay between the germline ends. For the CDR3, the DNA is TGTGCCTGGAGTGTACCCTATGGCTACACCTTC. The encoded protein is CAWSVPYGYTF.